This passage covers 7 T cell receptor beta chains from one sample sequenced in a study of shared clonotypes between healthy human individuals. Data came from immunoSEQ multiplex PCR; TCRdb stores just in-frame clones and leaves some out. The sample contains 550,000 to 600,000 clones, 98% of which appear only once. CD45RO-negative, CCR7-positively selected cells formed the naive CD8 fraction, excluding terminally differentiated effector memory CD45RA+ cells. Material for sequencing was naive CD8+ T cells sorted from blood. These receptors were taken from a man in his thirties or forties in good health.

The genes are TRBV29-1 and TRBJ2-5, with 9 bases matching TRBD2. This CDR3 comprises 17 residues. Unmatched junction bases numbered 16, after V lost 3 bases and J lost 5 bases. Germline V gives CDR1 SQVTM, CDR2 ANQGSEA. The CDR3 DNA follows: TGCAGCGTTGATAACGGCATAGCGGGAGTCTCTGGGGAGACCCAGTACTTC. It specifies CSVDNGIAGVSGETQYF.

This clone was seen a single time. V gene TRBV7-8 combines with J gene TRBJ2-7; 7 bases fit TRBD2. Germline CDR1 reads SGHVS; CDR2 reads FQNEAQ. V lost 5 bases and J lost 9; bases outside the gene matches: 13. This CDR3 contains 14 residues. CDR3 DNA sequence: TGTGCCAGCAGCCTGTTTAATGGGGGGGATTTGCAGTACTTC. It encodes CASSLFNGGDLQYF. The full variable domain, in which reference TRBV7-8 and TRBJ2-7 provide the parts outside the CDR3, is GAGVSQSPRYKVAKRGQDVALRCDPISGHVSLFWYQQALGQGPEFLTYFQNEAQLDKSGLPSDRFFAERPEGSVSTLKIQRTQQEDSAVYLCASSLFNGGDLQYFGPGTRLTVT.

The chain carries TRBV7-9 and TRBJ1-1; TRBD1 is a possible D gene (5 bases). Germline V gene lookup returns CDR1 SEHNR and CDR2 FQNEAQ (reference sequence). The CDR3 runs to 16 residues. V lost 5 bases and J 0 bases, leaving 16 bases between the germline ends. This CDR3 reads CASSPMGGDLNTEAFF. The CDR3 DNA is TGTGCCAGCAGCCCCATGGGCGGGGACCTGAACACTGAAGCTTTCTTT.

V and J are TRBV5-6 and TRBJ2-7, with TRBD1 matching 8 bases. J was trimmed by 5 bases and V by 4 bases; bases with no gene match: 5. The germline CDR1 and CDR2 sequences are SGHDT and YYEEEE. This CDR3 is 13 amino acids long. The CDR3 DNA reads TGTGCCAGCAGCCCACAGGGGGTCAACGAGCAGTACTTC. Protein: CASSPQGVNEQYF.

V is TRBV18 and J is TRBJ2-7; D not certain. V gave up 2 bases and J gave up 2 bases, with 4 bases separating them. The CDR3 is made up of 12 amino acids. Germline values: CDR1 KGHSH, CDR2 LQKENI. The CDR3 DNA reads TGTGCCAGCTCACCAAACACCTACGAGCAGTACTTC. Amino acids: CASSPNTYEQYF. Combining the CDR3 with reference TRBV18 and TRBJ2-7 gives the whole variable domain NAGVMQNPRHLVRRRGQEARLRCSPMKGHSHVYWYRQLPEEGLKFMVYLQKENIIDESGMPKERFSAEFPKEGPSILRIQQVVRGDSAAYFCASSPNTYEQYFGPGTRLTVT.

This chain links TRBV19 with TRBJ1-4, with a possible D match to TRBD1 (5 bases). Germline CDR1 reads LNHDA; CDR2 reads SQIVND (reference sequence). Trimming cost V 5 bases and J 6 bases, with 16 bases left between them. The CDR3 extends over 15 amino acids. The CDR3 loop is CASSATGGSYEKLFF. The DNA of the CDR3 is TGTGCCAGTAGTGCAACAGGCGGCAGTTATGAAAAACTGTTTTTT.

V gene TRBV2 combines with J gene TRBJ2-1; unclear D gene. Germline CDR1 and CDR2: SNHLY and FYNNEI. The CDR3 totals 14 residues. V lost 7 bases to trimming and J lost 6 bases, with 16 bases between them. The CDR3 DNA reads as TGTGCCAGCACAGCGTCAGACGTACCCAATGAGCAGTTCTTC. It is translated as CASTASDVPNEQFF.